This TCR beta chain was obtained from a study of shared clonotypes between healthy human individuals. As regards this clone: Its specificity is not known.

CDR1 and CDR2 from the germline V gene are MGHRA and YSYEKL. V was clipped by 1 base and J by 2 bases; unmatched bases: 2. CDR3 length: 16 residues. Findings of the study overall: On the whole, naive subsets had larger estimated richness than memory subsets had. The donor pool, a small one, limited the genetic and exposure-history diversity represented.

Repertoires were generated with immunoSEQ multiplex PCR, while TCRdb's copy carries only in-frame clones and drops some. The sample holds 100,000 or so clones, roughly two thirds seen once. The chain links TRBV4-1 to TRBJ1-4; 9 bases line up with TRBD1. Specimen: memory CD8+ T cells sorted from blood. Regarding subset: CD45RO+ cells pooled with CCR7-negative TemRA cells. The origin of this receptor is a woman aged 30 to 39 in good health. CDR3: CASSQVTGGTNEKLFF. DNA for the CDR3: TGCGCCAGCAGCCAAGTCACAGGGGGCACTAATGAAAAACTGTTTTTT.